The source of this T cell receptor beta chain is a study of CD8 T cells in Susac syndrome. TCR beta was sequenced from blood CD8+ and CD4+ T cells. Negative isolation was used for CD8+ and CD4+ T cells, and FACS enrichment was applied to TEMRA cells. The CDR3 runs to 15 residues. The germline CDR1 and CDR2 sequences are KGHSH and LQKENI. V was pared by 0 bases and J by 5 bases, with 11 bases between. Reverse transcription of roughly 0.5 to 1 ug RNA was performed with random hexamers. TCRdb reprocessed the immunoSEQ multiplex PCR reads with MiXCR, giving one entry per CDR3 protein. The data show roughly 120,000 distinct CDR3 sequences, about 95% seen once. With regard to this clonotype: As yet, its antigen is unknown.

Study-level results: That the number of individuals in its TCR sequencing and HLA analysis was relatively small was acknowledged by the study.

The receptor comes from a human donor with multiple sclerosis. The sample consisted of CD4+ T cells from PBMCs. This chain joins TRBV18 and TRBJ2-1; D possibly uses TRBD1 or TRBD2 (6 bases each). Written as DNA, the CDR3 is TGTGCCAGCTCACCACCGGCGGGACAAGACAATGAGCAGTTCTTC. This sequence encodes CASSPPAGQDNEQFF.